This passage covers 16 T cell receptor beta chains from one sample sequenced in a study of cytomegalovirus exposure and HLA in healthy donors. The PCR contained 60 Vbeta and 13 Jbeta primers. The repertoire was sequenced with immunoSEQ multiplex PCR; TCRdb's copy has only in-frame clones and lacks some. This sample yields approximately 91,000 clones, of which about 80% are seen a single time; about a tenth belongs to the top ten. Sequencing used PBMCs. These receptors all come from a human donor in good health.

This clone was detected a few times. This chain connects TRBV5-1 to TRBJ2-3, with 8 bases identical to TRBD1. The germline V gene encodes CDR1 SGHRS and CDR2 YFSETQ. Trimming at V came to 5 bases and at J to 2 bases, leaving 7 bases not matched to a gene. This CDR3 contains 15 residues. CDR3 residues: CASSTTGAFTDTQYF. DNA for the CDR3: TGCGCCAGCAGTACGACAGGGGCGTTCACAGATACGCAGTATTTT.

J is TRBJ2-1 and V is TRBV28; tentatively, D is TRBD2 (5 bases). CDR1 and CDR2 from the germline V gene are MDHEN and SYDVKM. The CDR3 has 16 residues. Trimming cost V 0 bases and J 5 bases, with 14 bases left between them. The CDR3 sequence is CASSLWPQRQDNEQFF. Written as DNA, the CDR3 is TGTGCCAGCAGTTTATGGCCCCAGCGGCAAGACAATGAGCAGTTCTTC.

This chain connects TRBV25-1 to TRBJ1-2; no clear D. This CDR3 spans 15 amino acids. In germline, CDR1 is MGHDK, CDR2 SYGVNS. V lost 2 bases, J lost 5 bases, and 15 bases lay in between. Written as DNA, the CDR3 is TGTGCCAGCAGTGAAGGGCTTTCGACACCTTATGGCTACACCTTC. Its protein product is CASSEGLSTPYGYTF.

This rearrangement joins TRBV6-1 to TRBJ1-1; the D is unclear. In germline, CDR1 is MNHNS, CDR2 SASEGT. This CDR3 contains 14 residues. Between the trimmed V and J ends, which lost 8 bases and 6 bases, there was a span of 19 bases. The CDR3 coding sequence is TGTGCCAGCCGATATGGAGCGTCGGAGGCTGAAGCTTTCTTT. It specifies CASRYGASEAEAFF.

This sequence joins TRBV5-1 and TRBJ2-7; weak D call: TRBD2 (7 bases). CDR3 length: 16 amino acids. The ends were cut back, 4 bases at V and 5 bases at J, with 22 bases in the middle. Germline CDR1 reads SGHRS; CDR2 reads YFSETQ. The CDR3 DNA reads as TGCGCCAGCAGCGGGGGGGCACCTCCCCGTACGGACGAGCAGTACTTC. It specifies CASSGGAPPRTDEQYF.

The chain recombines TRBV28 with TRBJ2-7, with TRBD1 matching over 8 bases. V dropped 3 bases and J dropped 5; count of bases not matched to a gene: 9. The germline gives CDR1 MDHEN, CDR2 SYDVKM. The CDR3 totals 15 residues. The DNA of the CDR3 is TGTGCCAGCAGTTTCAGGGGGCACACTCGGAACGAGCAGTACTTC. This sequence encodes CASSFRGHTRNEQYF.

The gene calls are TRBV6-5 and TRBJ1-2; 7 bases align to TRBD1. The CDR3 has 13 amino acids. V dropped 6 bases and J dropped 4; count of bases not matched to a gene: 5. Germline-derived CDR1 and CDR2 are MNHEY and SVGAGI. The CDR3 bases are TGTGCCAGCAGCCGGAACAGGGGCTATGGCTACACCTTC. This codes for CASSRNRGYGYTF.

A single count supports this clone. V usage is TRBV7-2 and J usage is TRBJ2-5; the D gene is possibly TRBD1 (6 bases). The length of the CDR3 is 13 residues. Trimming removed 1 base from V and 4 bases from J, with 7 bases in between. Per germline, CDR1 SGHTA and CDR2 FQGNSA. The CDR3 sequence: CASSLGRGETQYF. CDR3 nucleotide sequence: TGTGCCAGCAGCTTAGGCAGGGGAGAGACCCAGTACTTC.

The gene calls are TRBV5-8 and TRBJ1-5; possibly TRBD1 for D (6 bases). Germline V gives CDR1 SGHTS, CDR2 YDEGEE. This CDR3 contains 14 residues. V lost 4 bases and J 5 bases, leaving 13 bases between the germline ends. The CDR3 DNA reads as TGTGCCAGCAGCCTCGGCACAGGGTATCAGCCCCAGCATTTT. The encoded protein is CASSLGTGYQPQHF. The whole variable domain, filled in from reference TRBV5-8 and TRBJ1-5, reads EAGVTQSPTHLIKTRGQQATLRCSPISGHTSVYWYQQALGLGLQFLLWYDEGEERNRGNFPPRFSGRQFPNYSSELNVNALELEDSALYLCASSLGTGYQPQHFGDGTRLSIL.

The chain has TRBV28 and TRBJ1-5, with a possible D match to TRBD1 (6 bases). CDR1 is MDHEN, CDR2 SYDVKM, per germline. There are 12 residues in the CDR3. V shed 6 bases and J shed 6 bases, with 9 bases lying between them. CDR3: CASRGAGQPQHF. Written as DNA, the CDR3 is TGTGCCAGCAGGGGGGCCGGTCAGCCCCAGCATTTT.

The gene calls are TRBV18 and TRBJ2-5; TRBD1 is a possible D gene (8 bases). V shed 3 bases and J shed 2 bases, with 13 bases lying between them. The CDR3 has 15 residues. Germline CDR1 is KGHSH and CDR2 is LQKENI. CDR3 bases: TGTGCCAGCTCACCCGGGGGGACAGGACAAGAGACCCAGTACTTC. As protein: CASSPGGTGQETQYF.

V usage is TRBV7-2 and J usage is TRBJ2-3; 8 bases are shared with TRBD2. Germline V CDR1 and CDR2: SGHTA, FQGNSA. The CDR3 has 16 amino acids. The junction had 3 bases not matched to a gene; V was cut back by 1 base and J by 0 bases. CDR3 nucleotides: TGTGCCAGCAGCTTAGAGCGGGGGATTAGCACAGATACGCAGTATTTT. It specifies CASSLERGISTDTQYF.

The CDR3 loop is CASSEARGATGELFF. CDR3 DNA sequence: TGTGCCAGCAGTGAGGCCAGGGGGGCCACCGGGGAGCTGTTTTTT. The chain has TRBV2 and TRBJ2-2; TRBD1 is a possible D gene (7 bases). V lost 3 bases, J lost 4 bases, and 12 bases lay in between. Per the germline V gene, CDR1 is SNHLY and CDR2 is FYNNEI. CDR3 size: 15 residues.

The sample holds one count of this clone. V usage is TRBV2 and J usage is TRBJ2-5, with 10 bases identical to TRBD1. Germline assignment: CDR1 SNHLY and CDR2 FYNNEI. CDR3 size: 15 residues. The trim removed 5 bases at V and 5 bases at J, leaving 8 bases unmatched. The CDR3 reads CASSLGTGDWETQYF. For the CDR3, the DNA is TGTGCCAGCAGTCTAGGGACAGGGGATTGGGAGACCCAGTACTTC.

The chain has TRBV11-2 and TRBJ2-1; D uncertain. Germline V gives CDR1 SGHAT, CDR2 FQNNGV. The CDR3 totals 14 residues. The V gene lost 5 bases and the J gene lost 10 bases, with 18 bases spanning the gap. The CDR3 DNA is TGTGCCAGCAGCCCGACGACCGTGGCGGAAGAGCAGTTCTTC. Protein sequence: CASSPTTVAEEQFF.

The genes are TRBV11-2 and TRBJ1-1; D is uncertain. The length of the CDR3 is 11 residues. Per the germline V gene, CDR1 is SGHAT and CDR2 is FQNNGV. V lost 3 bases and J 6 bases, leaving 5 bases between the germline ends. CDR3 in amino acids: CASSFTAEAFF. CDR3 DNA: TGTGCCAGCAGCTTTACAGCTGAAGCTTTCTTT.